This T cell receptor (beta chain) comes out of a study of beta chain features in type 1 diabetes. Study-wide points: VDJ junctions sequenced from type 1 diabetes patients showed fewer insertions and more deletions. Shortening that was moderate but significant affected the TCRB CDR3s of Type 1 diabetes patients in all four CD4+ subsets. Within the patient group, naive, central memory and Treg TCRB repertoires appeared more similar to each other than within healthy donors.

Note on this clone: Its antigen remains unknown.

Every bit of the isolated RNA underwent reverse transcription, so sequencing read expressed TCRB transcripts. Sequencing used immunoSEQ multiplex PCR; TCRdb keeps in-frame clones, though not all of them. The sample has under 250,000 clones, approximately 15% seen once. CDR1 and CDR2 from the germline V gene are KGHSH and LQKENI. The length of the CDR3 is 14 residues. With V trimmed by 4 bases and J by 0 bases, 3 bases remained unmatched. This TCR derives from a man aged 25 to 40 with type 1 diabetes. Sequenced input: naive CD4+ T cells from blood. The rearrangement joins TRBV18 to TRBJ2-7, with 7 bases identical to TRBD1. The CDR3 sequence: CASSLQGYSYEQYF. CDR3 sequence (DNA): TGTGCCAGCTCACTACAGGGGTACTCCTACGAGCAGTACTTC.